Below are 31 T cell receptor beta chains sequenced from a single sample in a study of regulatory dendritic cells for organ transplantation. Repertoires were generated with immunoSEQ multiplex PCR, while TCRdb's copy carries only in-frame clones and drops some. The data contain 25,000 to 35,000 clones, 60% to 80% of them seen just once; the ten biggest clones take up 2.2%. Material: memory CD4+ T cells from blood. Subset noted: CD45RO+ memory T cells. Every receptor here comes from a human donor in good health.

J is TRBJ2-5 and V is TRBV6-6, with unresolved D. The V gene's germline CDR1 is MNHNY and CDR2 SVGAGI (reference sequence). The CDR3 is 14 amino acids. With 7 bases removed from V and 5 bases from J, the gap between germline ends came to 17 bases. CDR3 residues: CASNRERRSETQYF. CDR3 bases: TGTGCCAGCAATCGTGAGAGGAGATCGGAGACCCAGTACTTC.

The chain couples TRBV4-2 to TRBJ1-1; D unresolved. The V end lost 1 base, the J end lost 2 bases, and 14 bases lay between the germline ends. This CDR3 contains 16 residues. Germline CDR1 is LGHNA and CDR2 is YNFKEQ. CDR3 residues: CASSQVGERSNTEAFF. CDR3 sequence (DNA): TGTGCCAGCAGCCAAGTTGGGGAGAGGAGTAACACTGAAGCTTTCTTT.

The chain's CDR3 is CASSLGGYPPTDTQYF. As DNA, the CDR3 is TGTGCCAGCAGCTTAGGTGGCTACCCCCCCACAGATACGCAGTATTTT. This chain uses TRBV7-2 with TRBJ2-3; D is undetermined. Trimming shortened V by 1 base and J by 2 bases, and 13 bases separated the two germline ends. Looked up from germline, CDR1 is SGHTA and CDR2 is FQGNSA. This CDR3 region has 16 residues.

CDR3 amino acids: CASKSGAGATDGYTF. The CDR3 DNA sequence: TGTGCCAGTAAATCCGGTGCAGGAGCTACCGATGGCTACACCTTC. This chain links TRBV19 with TRBJ1-2; D not resolved. Germline CDR1 and CDR2: LNHDA and SQIVND (reference sequence). CDR3 length equals 15 residues. Trimming removed 7 bases from V and 6 bases from J, with 21 bases in between.

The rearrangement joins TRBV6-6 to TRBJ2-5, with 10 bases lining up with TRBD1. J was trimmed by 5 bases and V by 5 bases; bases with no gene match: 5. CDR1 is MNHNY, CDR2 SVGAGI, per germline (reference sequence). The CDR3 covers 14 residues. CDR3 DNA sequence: TGTGCCAGCAGTGGTTGGACAGGGGGGGAGACCCAGTACTTC. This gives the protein CASSGWTGGETQYF.

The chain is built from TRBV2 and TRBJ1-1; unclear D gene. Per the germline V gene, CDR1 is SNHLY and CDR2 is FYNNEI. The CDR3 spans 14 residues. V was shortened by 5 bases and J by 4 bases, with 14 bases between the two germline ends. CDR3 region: CASSNGLDATEAFF. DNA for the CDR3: TGTGCCAGCAGTAACGGTTTAGATGCCACTGAAGCTTTCTTT.

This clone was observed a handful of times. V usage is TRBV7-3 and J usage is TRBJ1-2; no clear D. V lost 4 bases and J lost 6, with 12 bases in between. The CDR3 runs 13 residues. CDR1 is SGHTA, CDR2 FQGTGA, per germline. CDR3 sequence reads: CASSSNSWDGYTF. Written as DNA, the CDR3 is TGTGCCAGCAGCTCGAACTCCTGGGATGGCTACACCTTC.

The CDR3, as DNA: TGTGCCAGCAGTGAAAACCTCATCAATGAGCAGTTCTTC. Amino acids: CASSENLINEQFF. The chain links TRBV25-1 to TRBJ2-1, with D unclear. The V end lost 2 bases, the J end lost 6 bases, and 8 bases lay between the germline ends. This CDR3 spans 13 amino acids. Germline V lookup: CDR1 MGHDK, CDR2 SYGVNS. Variable domain in full (rest from reference TRBV25-1 and TRBJ2-1): EADIYQTPRYLVIGTGKKITLECSQTMGHDKMYWYQQDPGMELHLIHYSYGVNSTEKGDLSSESTVSRIRTEHFPLTLESARPSHTSQYLCASSENLINEQFFGPGTRLTVL.

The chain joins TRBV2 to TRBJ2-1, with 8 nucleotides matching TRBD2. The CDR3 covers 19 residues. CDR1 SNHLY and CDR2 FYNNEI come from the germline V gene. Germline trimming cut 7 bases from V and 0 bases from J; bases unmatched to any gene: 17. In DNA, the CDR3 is TGTGCCAGCACTGTAACTGGGACTAGGAGGTGGGGCTCCTACAATGAGCAGTTCTTC. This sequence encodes CASTVTGTRRWGSYNEQFF.

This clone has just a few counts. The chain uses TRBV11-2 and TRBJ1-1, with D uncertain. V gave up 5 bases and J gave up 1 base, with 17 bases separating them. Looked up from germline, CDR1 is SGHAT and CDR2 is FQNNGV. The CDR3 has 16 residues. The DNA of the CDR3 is TGTGCCAGCAGCAGAGACACGGGATTCTCGAACACTGAAGCTTTCTTT. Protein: CASSRDTGFSNTEAFF.

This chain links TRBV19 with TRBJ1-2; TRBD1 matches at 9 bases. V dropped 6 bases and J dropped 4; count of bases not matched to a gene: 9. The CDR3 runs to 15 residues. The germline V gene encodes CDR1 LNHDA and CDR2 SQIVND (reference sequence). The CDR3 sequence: CASRGQGELSYGYTF. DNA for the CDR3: TGTGCCAGTAGGGGACAGGGTGAACTTTCCTATGGCTACACCTTC.

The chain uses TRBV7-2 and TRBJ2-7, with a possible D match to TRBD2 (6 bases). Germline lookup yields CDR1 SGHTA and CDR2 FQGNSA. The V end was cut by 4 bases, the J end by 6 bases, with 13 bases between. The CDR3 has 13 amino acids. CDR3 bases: TGTGCCAGCAGCTCCTTTCAGGGAGGCGAGCAGTACTTC. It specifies CASSSFQGGEQYF.

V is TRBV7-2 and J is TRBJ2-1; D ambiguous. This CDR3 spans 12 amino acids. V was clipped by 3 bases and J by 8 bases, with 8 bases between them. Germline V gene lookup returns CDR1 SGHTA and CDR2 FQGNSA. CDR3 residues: CASSFYSDEQFF. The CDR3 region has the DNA TGTGCCAGCAGCTTTTATTCGGATGAGCAGTTCTTC.

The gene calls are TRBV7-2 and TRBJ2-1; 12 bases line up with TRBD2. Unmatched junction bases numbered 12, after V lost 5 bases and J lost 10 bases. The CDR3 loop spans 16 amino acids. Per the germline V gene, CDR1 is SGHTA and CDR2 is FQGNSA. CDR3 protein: CASSTPGLAGEGEQFF. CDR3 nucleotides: TGTGCCAGCAGCACCCCGGGACTAGCGGGCGAAGGAGAGCAGTTCTTC.

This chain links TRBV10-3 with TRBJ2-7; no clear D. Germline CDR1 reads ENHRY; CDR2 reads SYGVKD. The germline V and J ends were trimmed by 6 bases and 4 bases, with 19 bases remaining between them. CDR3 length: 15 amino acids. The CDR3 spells CAIRAGYQGLYEQYF. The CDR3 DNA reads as TGTGCCATCAGGGCAGGCTACCAAGGTTTGTACGAGCAGTACTTC.

CDR3: CASRAMQGADGYTF. The CDR3 DNA reads as TGTGCCAGCAGAGCCATGCAGGGGGCGGATGGCTACACCTTC. The chain joins TRBV2 to TRBJ1-2, with 8 bases aligning to TRBD1. Germline V gives CDR1 SNHLY, CDR2 FYNNEI. Unmatched junction bases numbered 9, after V lost 6 bases and J lost 6 bases. CDR3 length: 14 amino acids.

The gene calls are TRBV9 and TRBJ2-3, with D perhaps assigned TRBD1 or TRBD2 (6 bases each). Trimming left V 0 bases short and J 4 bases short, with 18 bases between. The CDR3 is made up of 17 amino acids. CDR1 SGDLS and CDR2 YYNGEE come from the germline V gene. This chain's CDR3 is CASSVALQGTGADTQYF. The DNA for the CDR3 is TGTGCCAGCAGCGTAGCTCTCCAGGGGACGGGGGCAGATACGCAGTATTTT.

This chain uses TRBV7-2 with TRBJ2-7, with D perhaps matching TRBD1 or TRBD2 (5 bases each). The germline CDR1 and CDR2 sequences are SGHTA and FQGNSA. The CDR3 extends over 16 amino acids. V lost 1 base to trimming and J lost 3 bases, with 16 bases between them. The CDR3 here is CASSLVGGGSGYEQYF. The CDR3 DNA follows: TGTGCCAGCAGCTTAGTTGGGGGTGGGAGCGGCTACGAGCAGTACTTC.

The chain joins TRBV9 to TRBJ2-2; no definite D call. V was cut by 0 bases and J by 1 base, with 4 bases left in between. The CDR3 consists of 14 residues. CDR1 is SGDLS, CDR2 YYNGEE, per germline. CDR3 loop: CASSVGQNTGELFF. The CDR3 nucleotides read TGTGCCAGCAGCGTAGGGCAGAACACCGGGGAGCTGTTTTTT.

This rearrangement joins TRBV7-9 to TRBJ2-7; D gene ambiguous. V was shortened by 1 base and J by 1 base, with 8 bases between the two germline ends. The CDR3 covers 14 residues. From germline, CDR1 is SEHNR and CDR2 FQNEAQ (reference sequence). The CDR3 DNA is TGTGCCAGCAGCTTAGGCAAGGGATCCTACGAGCAGTACTTC. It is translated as CASSLGKGSYEQYF.

The CDR3 region is CASSEGGYGYTF. The CDR3 DNA follows: TGTGCCAGCAGTGAAGGGGGCTATGGCTACACCTTC. The chain couples TRBV2 to TRBJ1-2; no firm D call. Germline lookup yields CDR1 SNHLY and CDR2 FYNNEI. The CDR3 consists of 12 residues. V was cut by 1 base and J by 4 bases, with 4 bases left in between.

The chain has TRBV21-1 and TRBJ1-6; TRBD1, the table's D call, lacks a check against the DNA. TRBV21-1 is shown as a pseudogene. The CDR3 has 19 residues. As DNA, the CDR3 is TGTGCCAGCAGCGTCGTGTGGGGGGGACAGGTACCCGTCTTGTCACCCCTCCACTTT. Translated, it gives CASSVVWGGQVPVLSPLHF.

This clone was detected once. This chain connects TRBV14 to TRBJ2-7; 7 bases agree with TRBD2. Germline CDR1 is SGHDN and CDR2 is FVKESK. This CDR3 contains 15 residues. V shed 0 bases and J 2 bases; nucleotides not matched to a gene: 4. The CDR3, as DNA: TGTGCCAGCAGCCAAGAATGGGGGAGGGCCTACGAGCAGTACTTC. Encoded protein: CASSQEWGRAYEQYF.

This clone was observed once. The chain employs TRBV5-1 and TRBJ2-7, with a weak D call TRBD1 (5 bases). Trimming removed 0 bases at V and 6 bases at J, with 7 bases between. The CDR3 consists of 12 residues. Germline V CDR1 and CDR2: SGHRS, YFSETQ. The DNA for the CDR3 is TGCGCCAGCAGCTTGGGCCAGGGCGAGCAGTACTTC. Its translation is CASSLGQGEQYF.

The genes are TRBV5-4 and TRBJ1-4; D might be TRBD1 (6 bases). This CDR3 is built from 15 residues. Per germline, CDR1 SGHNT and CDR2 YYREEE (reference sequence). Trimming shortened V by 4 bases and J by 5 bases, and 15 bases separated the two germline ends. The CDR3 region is CASSNTGRGNEKLFF. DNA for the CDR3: TGTGCCAGCAGCAACACAGGGAGGGGAAATGAAAAACTGTTTTTT.

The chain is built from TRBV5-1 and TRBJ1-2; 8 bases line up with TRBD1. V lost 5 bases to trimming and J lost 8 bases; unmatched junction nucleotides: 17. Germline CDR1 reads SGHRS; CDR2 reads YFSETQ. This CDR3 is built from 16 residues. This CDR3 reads CASSYWTGTAFYGYTF. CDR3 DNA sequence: TGCGCCAGCAGTTACTGGACAGGGACCGCATTTTACGGCTACACCTTC.

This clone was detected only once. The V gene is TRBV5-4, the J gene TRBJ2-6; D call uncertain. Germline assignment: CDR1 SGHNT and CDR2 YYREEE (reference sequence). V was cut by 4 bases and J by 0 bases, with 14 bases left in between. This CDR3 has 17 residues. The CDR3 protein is CASSTTLLSSGANVLTF. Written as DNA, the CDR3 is TGTGCCAGCAGCACCACCCTATTAAGCTCTGGGGCCAACGTCCTGACTTTC.

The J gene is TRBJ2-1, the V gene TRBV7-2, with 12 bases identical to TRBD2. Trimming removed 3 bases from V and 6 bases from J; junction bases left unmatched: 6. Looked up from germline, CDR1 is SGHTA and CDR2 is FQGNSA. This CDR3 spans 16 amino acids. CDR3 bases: TGTGCCAGCAGCTTCTACCCGGGACTAGCGGGCAATGAGCAGTTCTTC. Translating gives CASSFYPGLAGNEQFF.

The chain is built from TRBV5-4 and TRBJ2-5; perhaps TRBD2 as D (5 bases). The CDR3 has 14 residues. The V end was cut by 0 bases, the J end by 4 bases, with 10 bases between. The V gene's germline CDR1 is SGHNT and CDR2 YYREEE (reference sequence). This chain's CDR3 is CASSLASLPETQYF. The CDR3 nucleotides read TGTGCCAGCAGCTTGGCTAGCCTCCCAGAGACCCAGTACTTC.

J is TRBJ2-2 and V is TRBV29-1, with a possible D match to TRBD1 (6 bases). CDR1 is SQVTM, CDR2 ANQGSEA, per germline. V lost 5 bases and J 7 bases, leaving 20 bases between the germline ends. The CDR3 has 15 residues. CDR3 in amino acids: CSVRHTGPTGGELFF. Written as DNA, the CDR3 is TGCAGCGTTCGCCATACAGGGCCGACGGGCGGGGAGCTGTTTTTT.

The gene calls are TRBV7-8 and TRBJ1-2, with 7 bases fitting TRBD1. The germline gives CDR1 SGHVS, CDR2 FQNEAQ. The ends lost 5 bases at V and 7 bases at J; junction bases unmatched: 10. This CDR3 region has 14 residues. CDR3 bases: TGTGCCAGCAGCCAGGGGGGGCCAGTGGGTGGCTACACCTTC. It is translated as CASSQGGPVGGYTF. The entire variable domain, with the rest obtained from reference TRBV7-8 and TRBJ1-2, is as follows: GAGVSQSPRYKVAKRGQDVALRCDPISGHVSLFWYQQALGQGPEFLTYFQNEAQLDKSGLPSDRFFAERPEGSVSTLKIQRTQQEDSAVYLCASSQGGPVGGYTFGSGTRLTVV.